A single T cell receptor (beta chain) is shown here with its context. Original data processing: Researchers report that nucleated cell counts were estimated from reference gene primer amplification. The data were produced by immunoSEQ multiplex PCR, yet TCRdb's version contains in-frame clones alone and is incomplete. The V and J calls and clone size come from that table; D and trimming were worked out from the DNA. Of over 120,000 clones listed, approximately 91% were seen once; the top ten hold 1.8%. This sample was included in a study of blood T cell repertoires in COVID-19. Study-wide background: Specimens from acute and convalescent COVID-19 originated in the United States, Italy and Spain. T cells, B-cell-depleted T cells, or PBMCs provided the cDNA or gDNA that served as material.

Trimming took off 5 bases at V and 5 bases at J, with 7 bases between the two ends. Germline CDR1 and CDR2: LNHDA and SQIVND (reference sequence). The CDR3 loop spans 13 amino acids. This sequence was found in a man aged 70-80 years with acute or convalescent COVID-19. The rearrangement uses TRBV19 and TRBJ1-6; D remains ambiguous. Input material: peripheral blood. Written as DNA, the CDR3 is TGTGCCAGTAGTTCGACAAATAATTCACCCCTCCACTTT. Amino acids: CASSSTNNSPLHF.